A selection of T cell receptor beta chains follows, all from one sample in a study of T cell repertoires in cytomegalovirus infection. In TCRdb, the reads were re-called with MiXCR into one record per CDR3 protein. The sample lists about 400,000 distinct CDR3 sequences; roughly 18% were seen once. Sequenced input: PBMCs. The receptor source for this set is a human donor in good health (CMV status not recorded). Some clones in this sample may be carry-over from other donors' samples. The CDR3 runs from the conserved cysteine through the conserved F or W. D genes are given only for firm matches. For some rows the clone size is stated as once, few or many, or as a class when expanded; others skip it.

d_gene	v_gene	j_gene	len	abundance	CDR3aa	CDR3nt
NA	TRBV7-7	TRBJ2-7	14	NA	CASSLSQGNNEQYF	TGTGCCAGCAGCTTATCACAGGGTAACAACGAGCAGTACTTC
TRBD1	TRBV7-2	TRBJ1-5	14	many	CASSPGTGDQPQHF	TGTGCCAGCAGCCCCGGGACAGGGGATCAGCCCCAGCATTTT
NA	TRBV18	TRBJ1-3	16	NA	CASSPRAEVYGNTIYF	TGTGCCAGCTCACCACGTGCAGAGGTTTATGGAAACACCATATATTTT
TRBD2	TRBV12-3/TRBV12-4	TRBJ2-1	16	many	CASSLVPGLAKNEQFF	TGTGCCAGCAGTTTAGTCCCGGGACTAGCTAAAAATGAGCAGTTCTTC
NA	TRBV12-3/TRBV12-4	TRBJ2-1	13	NA	CASSLAGRDEQFF	TGTGCCAGCAGTTTAGCGGGGCGAGATGAGCAGTTCTTC
NA	TRBV7-2	TRBJ1-5	13	many	CASSLRSDQPQHF	TGTGCCAGCAGCTTAAGGTCAGATCAGCCCCAGCATTTT
NA	TRBV7-6	TRBJ2-1	12	many	CASSGHYNEQFF	TGTGCCAGCAGCGGGCACTACAATGAGCAGTTCTTC
TRBD1	TRBV7-9	TRBJ2-6	18	many	CASSPITGGASGANVLTF	TGTGCCAGCAGTCCTATCACAGGGGGCGCCTCTGGGGCCAACGTCCTGACTTTC
NA	TRBV20-1	TRBJ1-4	15	once	CSGWGPGDNGEKLFF	TGCAGTGGATGGGGACCGGGGGATAATGGTGAAAAACTGTTTTTT
NA	TRBV7-6	TRBJ2-5	13	many	CASSSKIGETQYF	TGTGCCAGCAGCTCGAAAATCGGGGAGACCCAGTACTTC
NA	TRBV20-1	TRBJ2-3	11	NA	CSASLADTQYF	TGCAGTGCTAGTCTTGCGGATACGCAGTATTTT
NA	TRBV29-1	TRBJ2-1	14	many	CSVPPSGPYNEQFF	TGCAGCGTGCCCCCAAGCGGCCCCTACAATGAGCAGTTCTTC
NA	TRBV7-2	TRBJ2-2	14	many	CASSPRASAGELFF	TGTGCCAGCAGCCCAAGGGCTTCGGCCGGGGAGCTGTTTTTT
NA	TRBV20-1	TRBJ2-5	14	NA	CSAKARTLQETQYF	TGCAGTGCCAAAGCTAGGACTCTACAAGAGACCCAGTACTTC
TRBD1	TRBV7-2	TRBJ1-6	15	many	CASSPQTGGYSPLHF	TGTGCCAGCAGCCCACAGACAGGGGGCTATTCACCCCTCCACTTT
NA	TRBV7-2	TRBJ2-7	15	many	CASSPYNQRGYEQYF	TGTGCCAGCAGCCCCTACAACCAACGGGGCTACGAGCAGTACTTC
TRBD1	TRBV4-2	TRBJ2-2	15	NA	CASSQGDRVAGELFF	TGTGCCAGCAGCCAAGGGGACAGGGTAGCCGGGGAGCTGTTTTTT
NA	TRBV7-2	TRBJ2-2	14	few	CASSYSGNTGELFF	TGTGCCAGCAGCTACAGCGGAAACACCGGGGAGCTGTTTTTT
TRBD1	TRBV11-2	TRBJ1-2	17	few	CASSQTQGGSADYGYTF	TGTGCCAGCAGCCAAACGCAGGGGGGCAGTGCAGACTATGGCTACACCTTC
NA	TRBV20-1	TRBJ2-5	14	NA	CSAIGEIKLQTQYF	TGCAGTGCCATCGGGGAGATTAAGTTGCAGACCCAGTACTTC
NA	TRBV6-2/TRBV6-3	TRBJ2-1	13	few	CASSYSTSNEQFF	TGTGCCAGCAGTTACTCGACCAGCAATGAGCAGTTCTTC
NA	TRBV12-3/TRBV12-4	TRBJ2-7	15	many	CASSPPGGGGYEQYF	TGTGCCAGCAGTCCACCCGGGGGAGGCGGCTACGAGCAGTACTTC
NA	TRBV6-1	TRBJ2-4	14	many	CASSRGAHENTQYF	TGTGCCAGCAGTCGGGGCGCCCATGAAAACACTCAGTACTTC
NA	TRBV20-1	TRBJ2-1	15	NA	CSATGPTNSYNEQFF	TGCAGTGCTACTGGCCCTACTAATTCCTACAATGAGCAGTTCTTC
NA	TRBV2	TRBJ1-1	12	few	CASMVVGGRTFF	TGTGCCAGCATGGTGGTGGGAGGAAGGACTTTCTTT
TRBD1	TRBV7-2	TRBJ1-2	15	many	CASSLAGQGAGGYTF	TGTGCCAGCAGCTTAGCGGGACAGGGGGCGGGTGGCTACACCTTC
TRBD2	TRBV4-1	TRBJ2-3	17	once	CASRRKTGTTEGDTQYF	TGCGCCAGCCGCCGAAAAACCGGGACTACCGAGGGGGATACGCAGTATTTT
NA	TRBV10-3	TRBJ2-3	12	few	CAIRAEIDTQYF	TGTGCCATCAGGGCCGAGATAGATACGCAGTATTTT
TRBD1	TRBV7-2	TRBJ1-6	14	many	CASSPDRVNSPLHF	TGTGCCAGCAGCCCGGACAGGGTTAATTCACCCCTCCACTTT
NA	TRBV6-2/TRBV6-3	TRBJ2-1	14	NA	CASSYIGRGGRRFF	TGTGCCAGCAGTTACATCGGCAGGGGTGGCCGGAGGTTCTTC
NA	TRBV7-9	TRBJ1-6	15	many	CASSLGGLKNSPLHF	TGTGCCAGCAGCTTAGGGGGACTGAAAAATTCACCCCTCCACTTT
NA	TRBV20-1	TRBJ2-5	11	NA	CSVAIQETQYF	TGCAGTGTAGCCATCCAAGAGACCCAGTACTTC
NA	TRBV7-2	TRBJ2-2	14	many	CASSRASNTGELFF	TGTGCCAGCAGCCGGGCCAGTAACACCGGGGAGCTGTTTTTT
NA	TRBV2	TRBJ1-1	17	NA	CASSDDLFGAPNTEAFF	TGTGCCAGCAGTGATGACTTATTCGGGGCTCCGAACACTGAAGCTTTCTTT
TRBD2	TRBV11-2	TRBJ2-5	16	few	CASSPGLAGAGETQYF	TGTGCCAGCAGCCCGGGACTAGCGGGAGCGGGGGAGACCCAGTACTTC
NA	TRBV6-2/TRBV6-3	TRBJ1-1	15	NA	CASSAPRGVSAEAFF	TGTGCCAGCAGCGCCCCCCGGGGGGTAAGTGCTGAAGCTTTCTTT
NA	TRBV12-3/TRBV12-4	TRBJ1-1	12	few	CASRGPWTEAFF	TGTGCCAGCAGGGGGCCCTGGACTGAAGCTTTCTTT
TRBD2	TRBV20-1	TRBJ2-1	15	few	CSAPFRAGGDNEQFF	TGCAGTGCACCGTTTCGAGCGGGAGGAGACAATGAGCAGTTCTTC
NA	TRBV15	TRBJ2-2	13	few	CATSNVLGGELFF	TGTGCCACCAGTAACGTTTTGGGCGGGGAGCTGTTTTTT
NA	TRBV5-4	TRBJ1-4	16	many	CASSSRQDATNEKLFF	TGTGCCAGCAGCTCTCGACAGGACGCAACTAATGAAAAACTGTTTTTT
NA	TRBV12-3/TRBV12-4	TRBJ1-1	15	many	CASSDLRGYFREAFF	TGTGCCAGCAGTGACCTAAGGGGATACTTTCGTGAAGCTTTCTTT
TRBD2	TRBV10-3	TRBJ2-7	14	many	CAISEGRAINEQYF	TGTGCCATCAGTGAGGGGAGGGCCATTAACGAGCAGTACTTC
NA	TRBV12-3/TRBV12-4	TRBJ1-5	14	few	CASSVDESTGPQHF	TGTGCCAGCAGCGTAGATGAGTCGACGGGGCCCCAGCATTTT
TRBD1	TRBV5-6	TRBJ1-6	17	NA	CASSYHRGMEYNSPLHF	TGTGCCAGCAGCTATCACAGGGGGATGGAATATAATTCACCCCTCCACTTT
NA	TRBV7-8	TRBJ1-2	14	many	CASSLVDGWSGYTF	TGTGCCAGCAGCTTAGTAGATGGTTGGAGCGGCTACACCTTC
NA	TRBV29-1	TRBJ1-2	14	NA	CSVEDPVKLNGYTF	TGCAGCGTTGAAGATCCGGTCAAGCTTAATGGCTACACCTTC
NA	TRBV6-5	TRBJ2-5	18	many	CASSYNFRAASLQETQYF	TGTGCCAGCAGCTACAATTTTCGGGCCGCGTCCCTCCAAGAGACCCAGTACTTC
NA	TRBV20-1	TRBJ1-1	13	NA	CSARADMNTEAFF	TGCAGTGCTAGAGCAGATATGAACACTGAAGCTTTCTTT
TRBD1	TRBV11-3	TRBJ1-5	18	many	CASSFEPGQTTINQPQHF	TGTGCCAGCAGCTTTGAACCGGGACAGACAACGATAAATCAGCCCCAGCATTTT
TRBD2	TRBV7-2	TRBJ2-5	15	many	CASRGLASGQETQYF	TGTGCCAGCAGGGGATTGGCTAGCGGACAAGAGACCCAGTACTTC
TRBD2	TRBV10-3	TRBJ2-3	18	many	CAISDPRDSGKGTDTQYF	TGTGCCATCAGTGACCCCCGGGATAGCGGGAAAGGGACAGATACGCAGTATTTT